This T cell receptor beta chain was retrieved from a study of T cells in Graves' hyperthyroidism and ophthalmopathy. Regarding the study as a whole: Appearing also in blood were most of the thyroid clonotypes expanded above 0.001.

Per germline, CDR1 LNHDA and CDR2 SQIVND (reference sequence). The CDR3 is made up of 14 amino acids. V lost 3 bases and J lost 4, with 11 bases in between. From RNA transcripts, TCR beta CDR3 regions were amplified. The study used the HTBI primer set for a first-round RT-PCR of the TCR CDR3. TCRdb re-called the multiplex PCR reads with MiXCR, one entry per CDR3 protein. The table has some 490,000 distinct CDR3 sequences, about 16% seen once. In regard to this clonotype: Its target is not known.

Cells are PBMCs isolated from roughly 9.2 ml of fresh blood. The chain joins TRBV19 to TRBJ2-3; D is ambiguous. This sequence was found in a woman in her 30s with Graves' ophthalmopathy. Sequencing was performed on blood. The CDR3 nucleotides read TGTGCCAGTAGTATGCCTCCCCGCGCAGATACGCAGTATTTT. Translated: CASSMPPRADTQYF.